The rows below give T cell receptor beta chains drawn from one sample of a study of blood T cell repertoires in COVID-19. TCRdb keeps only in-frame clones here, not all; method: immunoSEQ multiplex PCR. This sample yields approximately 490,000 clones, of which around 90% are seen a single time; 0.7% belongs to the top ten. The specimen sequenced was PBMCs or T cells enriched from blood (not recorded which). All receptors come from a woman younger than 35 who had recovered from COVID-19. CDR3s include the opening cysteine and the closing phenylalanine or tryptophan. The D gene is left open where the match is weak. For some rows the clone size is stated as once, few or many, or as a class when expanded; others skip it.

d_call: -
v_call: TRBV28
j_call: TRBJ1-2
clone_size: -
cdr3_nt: TGTGCCAGCAGTTTAGCCTCAGGGGCCGGCTACACCTTC
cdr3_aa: CASSLASGAGYTF

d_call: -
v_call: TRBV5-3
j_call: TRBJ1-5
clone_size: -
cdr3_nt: TGTGCCAGAAAAAATGCGAGGTTGGGTCAGCCCCAGCATTTT
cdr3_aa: CARKNARLGQPQHF

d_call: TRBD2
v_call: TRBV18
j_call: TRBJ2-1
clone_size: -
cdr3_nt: TGTGCCAGCTCACCACCAAGCGGGGGCTACAATGAGCAGTTCTTC
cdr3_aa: CASSPPSGGYNEQFF

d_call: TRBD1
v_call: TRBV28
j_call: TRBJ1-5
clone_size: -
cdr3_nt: TGTGCCAGCAGTTTCGCATGGGGGACAGGGGGTCAGCCCCAGCATTTT
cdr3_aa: CASSFAWGTGGQPQHF

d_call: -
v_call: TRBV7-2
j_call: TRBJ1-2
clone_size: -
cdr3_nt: TGTGCCAGCAGCTTAAGTGGGGCAGCTAACTATGGCTACACCTTC
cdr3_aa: CASSLSGAANYGYTF

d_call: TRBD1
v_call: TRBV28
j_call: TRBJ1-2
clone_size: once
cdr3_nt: TGTGCCATTAATACCAAACAGGGGGCGCGTGGCTACACCTTC
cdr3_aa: CAINTKQGARGYTF

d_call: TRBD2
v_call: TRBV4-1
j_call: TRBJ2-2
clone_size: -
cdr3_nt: TGCGCCAGCAGCTCCTTACTAGCGGGGGGATCGAACACCGGGGAGCTGTTTTTT
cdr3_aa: CASSSLLAGGSNTGELFF

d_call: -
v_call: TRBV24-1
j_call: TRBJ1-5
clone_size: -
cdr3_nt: TGTGCCACCAGTGGAGCAGCAGGCCTTGGGCCCCAGCATTTT
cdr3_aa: CATSGAAGLGPQHF

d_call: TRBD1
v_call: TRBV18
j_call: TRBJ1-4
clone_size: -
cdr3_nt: TGTGCCAGCTCACCCCGACAGGGTTACGCAACTAATGAAAAACTGTTTTTT
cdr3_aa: CASSPRQGYATNEKLFF

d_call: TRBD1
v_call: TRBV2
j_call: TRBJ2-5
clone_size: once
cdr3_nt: TGTGCCAGCGACAGGGGCCAACGACAAGAGACCCAGTACTTC
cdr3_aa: CASDRGQRQETQYF

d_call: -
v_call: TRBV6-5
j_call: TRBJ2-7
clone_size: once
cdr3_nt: TGTGCCAGCAGTAGGTCTGGCTCGGGGGAGCAGTACTTC
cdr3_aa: CASSRSGSGEQYF

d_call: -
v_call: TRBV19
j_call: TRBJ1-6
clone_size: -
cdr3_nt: TGTGCCAGTAGTGAGGGGGTACGGTCACCCCTCCACTTT
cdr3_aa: CASSEGVRSPLHF

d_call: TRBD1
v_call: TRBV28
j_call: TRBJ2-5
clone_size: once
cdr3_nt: TGTGCCAGCAGTTTACCACAGGGGACGGGGACCCAGTACTTC
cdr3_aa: CASSLPQGTGTQYF

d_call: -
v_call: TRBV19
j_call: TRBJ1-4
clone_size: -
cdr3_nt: TGTGCCAGTACCCCCACGTCCGGTGAAAAACTGTTTTTT
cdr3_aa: CASTPTSGEKLFF

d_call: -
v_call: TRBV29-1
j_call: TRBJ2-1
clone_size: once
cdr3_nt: TGCAGCGTCAGACAAGCGGGCTACAATGAGCAGTTCTTC
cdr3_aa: CSVRQAGYNEQFF

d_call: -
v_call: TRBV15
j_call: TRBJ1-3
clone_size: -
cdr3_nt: TGTGCCACCAAGGGGGGAAACACCATATATTTT
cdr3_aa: CATKGGNTIYF

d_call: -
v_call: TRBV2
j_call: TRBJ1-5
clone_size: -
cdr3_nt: TGTGCCAGCAGTGCAGGGGAGGGACAGCCCCAGCATTTT
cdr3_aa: CASSAGEGQPQHF

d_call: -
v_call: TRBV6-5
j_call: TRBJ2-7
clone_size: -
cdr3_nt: TGTGCCAGCAGGCTACAGGATTCCTACGAGCAGTACTTC
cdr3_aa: CASRLQDSYEQYF

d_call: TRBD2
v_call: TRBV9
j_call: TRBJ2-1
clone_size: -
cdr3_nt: TGTGCCAGCAGCGCAAGATTCAATGGACTAGCGGGACTCAATGAGCAGTTCTTC
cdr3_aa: CASSARFNGLAGLNEQFF

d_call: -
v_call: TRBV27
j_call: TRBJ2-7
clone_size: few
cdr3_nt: TGTGCCAGCAGTTCTAAGGGGGTCAGCTCCTACGAGCAGTACTTC
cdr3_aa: CASSSKGVSSYEQYF

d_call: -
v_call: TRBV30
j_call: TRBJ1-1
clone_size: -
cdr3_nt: TGTGCCTGGAGCCTCGGCGATACAGGTGCTGAAGCTTTCTTT
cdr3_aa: CAWSLGDTGAEAFF

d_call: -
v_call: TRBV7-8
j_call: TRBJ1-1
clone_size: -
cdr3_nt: TGTGCCAGCAGCTCAACGGGGGGATACACTGAAGCTTTCTTT
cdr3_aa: CASSSTGGYTEAFF

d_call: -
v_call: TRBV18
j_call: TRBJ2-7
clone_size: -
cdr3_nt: TGTGCCAGCTCACTGAGGACGGGGTCCTCCTACGAGCAGTACTTC
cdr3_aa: CASSLRTGSSYEQYF

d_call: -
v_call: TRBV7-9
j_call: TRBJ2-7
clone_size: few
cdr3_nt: TGTGCCAGCAGCTTAGTTTTCCAGGGGATCTACGAGCAGTACTTC
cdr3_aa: CASSLVFQGIYEQYF

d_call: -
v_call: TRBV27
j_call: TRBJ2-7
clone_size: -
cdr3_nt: TGTGCCAGCAGCCCCTTCGGGTCCGCCTACGAGCAGTACTTC
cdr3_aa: CASSPFGSAYEQYF